This T cell receptor beta chain was sequenced for a study of CD8 T cells in ankylosing spondylitis. TCRdb analysed the 5' RACE reads with MiXCR anew, one entry per CDR3 protein. The repertoire holds 150,000 to 200,000 distinct CDR3 sequences, with roughly 13% as singletons. This clonotype came up many times. Its antigen is still unknown. The V and J ends lost 4 bases and 9 bases respectively, with 19 bases between them. Germline CDR1 reads SGHRS; CDR2 reads YFSETQ. This CDR3 is built from 14 residues. Study findings and constraints: The authors found the disease-linked clones to be CD8+ and relatively rare in peripheral blood. Disease-associated clones were reportedly significantly overrepresented in matched ankylosing spondylitis synovial fluid. Some motif variants were previously reported in reactive arthritis synovial fluid and blood.

The receptor was isolated from a female donor with ankylosing spondylitis or in good health (not recorded which). Sequencing input: blood, either unsorted or a sorted T cell fraction (not recorded which). The chain uses TRBV5-1 and TRBJ2-5; TRBD1 might be the D (5 bases). In nucleotides, the CDR3 is TGCGCCAGCAGCCCGGACGCCCCACAAGGGGCCCAGTACTTC. As protein: CASSPDAPQGAQYF.